A single sample is the source of the 5 T cell receptor beta chains below, sequenced in a study of blood T cell repertoires in COVID-19 (dated by TCRdb to about 2020). Receptor libraries were prepared by the immunoSEQ multiplex PCR assay. TCRdb took over this immuneACCESS table, retaining in-frame rearrangements with V and J assigned. Such tables are incomplete; in checked studies, under half of the missing clones stem from an unresolved V gene, and the remainder is unexplained. Present in this sample are 100,000 to 150,000 clones, about 80% of which were seen just once. Around 4.1% of the sample goes to the ten largest clones. Sample: peripheral blood. These receptors were taken from a woman in her forties or fifties with acute or convalescent COVID-19.

The chain couples TRBV30 to TRBJ1-2, with D uncertain. The CDR3 spans 11 residues. In germline, CDR1 is GTSNPN, CDR2 SVGIG (reference sequence). Deletions cut 5 bases from V and 4 bases from J, with 8 bases between. CDR3 nucleotides: TGTGCCTGGGGGAACGGCTATGGCTACACCTTC. Protein sequence: CAWGNGYGYTF.

The chain is built from TRBV28 and TRBJ1-2; D is perhaps TRBD1 (5 bases). The CDR3 has 12 amino acids. CDR1 MDHEN and CDR2 SYDVKM come from the germline V gene. Trimming stripped 7 bases from V and 0 bases from J, with 6 bases between. The CDR3 nucleotides read TGTGCCAGCACAGGGACTAACTATGGCTACACCTTC. Translation gives CASTGTNYGYTF.

This CDR3 reads CASSASGGSSGANVLTF. The CDR3 DNA reads as TGTGCCAGCAGTGCCTCAGGGGGATCGTCTGGGGCCAACGTCCTGACTTTC. The rearrangement joins TRBV28 to TRBJ2-6; the match to TRBD1 covers 7 bases. The CDR3 is made up of 17 amino acids. Trimming removed 5 bases from V and 1 base from J; junction bases left unmatched: 8. Per germline, CDR1 MDHEN and CDR2 SYDVKM.

V and J are TRBV6-1 and TRBJ1-3; unclear D gene. With 3 bases removed from V and 7 bases from J, the gap between germline ends came to 10 bases. Germline CDR1 reads MNHNS; CDR2 reads SASEGT. The CDR3 consists of 13 residues. CDR3 DNA: TGTGCCAGCAGTGAGGAATACAGCAACACCATATATTTT. Translation gives CASSEEYSNTIYF.

The chain recombines TRBV13 with TRBJ2-3; D possibly corresponds to TRBD2 (6 bases). Trimming removed 1 base from V and 1 base from J, with 6 bases in between. This CDR3 is built from 14 residues. Germline V lookup: CDR1 PRHDT, CDR2 FYEKMQ (reference sequence). The CDR3 spells CASSLAGGTDTQYF. The CDR3 bases are TGTGCCAGCAGCTTAGCGGGGGGCACAGATACGCAGTATTTT.